These T cell receptor beta chains were read from a single sample in a study of control samples from healthy donors and cancer patients. Sequenced by immunoSEQ multiplex PCR; TCRdb stores in-frame clones only, minus some. The repertoire holds 200,000 to 250,000 clones, with 90% to 95% as singletons. The sample was blood. These receptors were obtained from a man aged 45-65 years in good health. Each CDR3 is given with its conserved first and last residue.

j_gene | len | v_gene | CDR3aa
TRBJ2-5 | 16 | TRBV6-6 | CASSYSAQGRLETQYF
TRBJ1-5 | 15 | TRBV19 | CASSMGTVSGQPQHF
TRBJ2-7 | 11 | TRBV29-1 | CSAVTDYEQYF
TRBJ1-2 | 14 | TRBV6-6 | CASRGQGADYGYTF
TRBJ1-5 | 16 | TRBV28 | CASTHRVGFSNQPQHF
TRBJ2-2 | 18 | TRBV5-1 | CASSLSPGHEGNTGELFF
TRBJ1-1 | 13 | TRBV6-5 | CASKFWLQGEAFF
TRBJ1-2 | 16 | TRBV2 | CASSAQQYPSFYGYTF
TRBJ1-3 | 14 | TRBV27 | CASSSLPPGNTIYF
TRBJ2-1 | 12 | TRBV30 | CAGRDTGDEQFF
TRBJ1-1 | 14 | TRBV12-5 | CASGLTGHYTEAFF
TRBJ2-7 | 17 | TRBV7-2 | CASSLALKGRGAYEQYF
TRBJ2-3 | 14 | TRBV9 | CASSVGGGEDTQYF
TRBJ1-3 | 14 | TRBV30 | CALGLSRSGNTIYF
TRBJ1-5 | 15 | TRBV19 | CASSESPGGDQPQHF
TRBJ1-2 | 13 | TRBV7-2 | CASSLGGRRGYTF
TRBJ1-5 | 13 | TRBV29-1 | CSVETGGGQPQHF
TRBJ1-2 | 17 | TRBV10-3 | CAISEPYGREVGYGYTF
TRBJ1-2 | 15 | TRBV9 | CASSAEDRGRYGYTF
TRBJ1-5 | 16 | TRBV28 | CASSPNRGTSNQPQHF
TRBJ2-7 | 13 | TRBV7-3 | CASSPDRGHEQYF
TRBJ2-5 | 14 | TRBV7-2 | CASSSSRTSETQYF
TRBJ2-2 | 15 | TRBV5-1 | CASSFLAGGTGELFF
TRBJ2-5 | 14 | TRBV5-1 | CASSLAQIGKTQYF
TRBJ2-1 | 13 | TRBV10-1 | CASRRGANNEQFF
TRBJ1-5 | 16 | TRBV28 | CASSLSGTLSWQPQHF
TRBJ1-2 | 17 | TRBV19 | CASTQGTGSRVDYGYTF
TRBJ1-2 | 14 | TRBV5-1 | CASSLRQGADGYTF
TRBJ1-2 | 11 | TRBV19 | CASTGGYGYTF
TRBJ1-1 | 12 | TRBV2 | CASSVEVFEAFF
TRBJ1-2 | 13 | TRBV5-4 | CASSLAGGRGYTF
TRBJ1-2 | 13 | TRBV18 | CASSPGEGYGYTF
TRBJ1-6 | 16 | TRBV15 | CATSRDGPRVGSPLHF
TRBJ2-1 | 15 | TRBV6-5 | CASRRPHLNYNEQFF
TRBJ1-2 | 14 | TRBV10-3 | CAISDTGTSLGYTF
TRBJ2-6 | 18 | TRBV5-1 | CASSLAWTGQAGANVLTF
TRBJ1-5 | 13 | TRBV2 | CASSGWSNQPQHF
TRBJ2-3 | 13 | TRBV11-2 | CASSLEGGPTQYF
TRBJ1-5 | 13 | TRBV19 | CASSIDRGRAQHF
TRBJ1-2 | 13 | TRBV2 | CASRVGTVYGYTF
TRBJ1-3 | 11 | TRBV6-5 | CASISGNTIYF
TRBJ1-3 | 17 | TRBV3-1/TRBV3-2 | CASSQVLSDLSGNTIYF
TRBJ1-2 | 12 | TRBV2 | CAGAGGGYGYTF
TRBJ2-3 | 13 | TRBV5-1 | CASSFGVADTQYF
TRBJ2-2 | 14 | TRBV5-4 | CASRRQGPPGELFF
TRBJ1-5 | 16 | TRBV19 | CASSGAWGVGNQPQHF
TRBJ1-1 | 13 | TRBV24-1 | CATSVGVNTEAFF
TRBJ2-2 | 14 | TRBV29-1 | CSAMDTKITGELFF
TRBJ1-2 | 15 | TRBV7-9 | CASSLAQGRFSGYTF
TRBJ1-6 | 19 | TRBV5-6 | CASSFTRSGGVGGNSPLHF
TRBJ1-2 | 13 | TRBV10-1 | CASSADSYQGYTF
TRBJ1-1 | 15 | TRBV9 | CASSVEGSINTEAFF
TRBJ1-1 | 14 | TRBV18 | CASQIGFSNTEAFF
TRBJ1-3 | 14 | TRBV9 | CASSNPLESDTIYF